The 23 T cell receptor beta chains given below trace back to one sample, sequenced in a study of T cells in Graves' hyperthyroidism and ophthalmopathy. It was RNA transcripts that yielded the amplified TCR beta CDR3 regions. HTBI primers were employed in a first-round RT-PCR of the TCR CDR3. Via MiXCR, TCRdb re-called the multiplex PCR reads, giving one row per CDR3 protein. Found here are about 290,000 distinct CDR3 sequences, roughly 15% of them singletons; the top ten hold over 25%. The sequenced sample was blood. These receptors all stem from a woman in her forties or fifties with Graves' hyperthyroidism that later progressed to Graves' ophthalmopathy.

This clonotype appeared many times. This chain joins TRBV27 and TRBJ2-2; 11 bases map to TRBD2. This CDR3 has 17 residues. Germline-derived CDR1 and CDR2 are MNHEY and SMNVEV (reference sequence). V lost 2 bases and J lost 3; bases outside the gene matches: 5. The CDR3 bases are TGTGCCAGCAGTTTAGAGGGGACTAGCGGTCACACCGGGGAGCTGTTTTTT. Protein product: CASSLEGTSGHTGELFF.

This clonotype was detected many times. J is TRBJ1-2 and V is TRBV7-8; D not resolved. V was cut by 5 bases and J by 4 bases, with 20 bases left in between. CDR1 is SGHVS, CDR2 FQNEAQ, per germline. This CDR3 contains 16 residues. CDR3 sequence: CASSGVAVRTLYGYTF. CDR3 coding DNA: TGTGCCAGCAGCGGCGTCGCGGTACGGACCCTCTATGGCTACACCTTC.

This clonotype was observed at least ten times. CDR3 coding DNA: TGTGCCAGCAGCCAACGCGACAGGGGGGCAGATACGCAGTATTTT. This encodes CASSQRDRGADTQYF. The chain has TRBV11-2 and TRBJ2-3; 9 nucleotides match TRBD1. The CDR3 covers 15 residues. The V and J ends lost 5 bases and 4 bases, in that order; junction bases with no gene match: 7. CDR1 and CDR2 (germline): SGHAT, FQNNGV.

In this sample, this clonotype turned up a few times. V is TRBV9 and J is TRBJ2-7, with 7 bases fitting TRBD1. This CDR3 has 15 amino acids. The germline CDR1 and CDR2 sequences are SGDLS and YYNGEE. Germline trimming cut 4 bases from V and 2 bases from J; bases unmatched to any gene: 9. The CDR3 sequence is CASSPEDRTAYEQYF. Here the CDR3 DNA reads TGTGCCAGCAGCCCAGAGGACAGGACCGCCTACGAGCAGTACTTC.

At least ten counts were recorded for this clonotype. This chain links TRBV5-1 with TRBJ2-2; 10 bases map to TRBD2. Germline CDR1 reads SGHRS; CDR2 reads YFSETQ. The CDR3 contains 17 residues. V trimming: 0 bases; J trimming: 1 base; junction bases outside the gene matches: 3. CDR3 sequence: CASSLEASGGNTGELFF. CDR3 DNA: TGCGCCAGCAGCTTGGAGGCTAGCGGGGGGAACACCGGGGAGCTGTTTTTT.

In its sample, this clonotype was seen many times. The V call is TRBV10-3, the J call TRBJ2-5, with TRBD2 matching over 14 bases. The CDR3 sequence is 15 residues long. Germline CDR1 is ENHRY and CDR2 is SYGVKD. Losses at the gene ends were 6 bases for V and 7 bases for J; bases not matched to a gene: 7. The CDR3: CAIRPGLAGVATQYF. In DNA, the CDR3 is TGTGCCATCAGGCCGGGACTAGCGGGAGTGGCGACCCAGTACTTC.

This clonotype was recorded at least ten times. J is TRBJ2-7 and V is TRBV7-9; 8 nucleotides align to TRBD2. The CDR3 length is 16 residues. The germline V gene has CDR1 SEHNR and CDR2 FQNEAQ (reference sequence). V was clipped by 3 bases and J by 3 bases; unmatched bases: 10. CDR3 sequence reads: CASSFRTGGRNYEQYF. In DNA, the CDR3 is TGTGCCAGCAGCTTTAGAACCGGCGGGAGGAACTACGAGCAGTACTTC. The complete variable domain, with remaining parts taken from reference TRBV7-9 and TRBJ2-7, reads DTGVSQNPRHKITKRGQNVTFRCDPISEHNRLYWYRQTLGQGPEFLTYFQNEAQLEKSRLLSDRFSAERPKGSFSTLEIQRTEQGDSAMYLCASSFRTGGRNYEQYFGPGTRLTVT.

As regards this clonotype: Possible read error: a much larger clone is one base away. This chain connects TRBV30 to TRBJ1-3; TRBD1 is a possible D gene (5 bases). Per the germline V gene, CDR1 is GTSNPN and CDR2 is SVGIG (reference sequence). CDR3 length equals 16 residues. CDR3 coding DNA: TGTGCCTGGAGTGTACCGGGACTTAGGCCTGGAAACACCACATATTTT. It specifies CAWSVPGLRPGNTTYF.

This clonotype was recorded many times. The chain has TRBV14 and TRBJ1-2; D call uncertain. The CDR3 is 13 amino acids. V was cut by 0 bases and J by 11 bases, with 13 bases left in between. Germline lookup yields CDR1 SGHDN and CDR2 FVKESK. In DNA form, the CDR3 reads TGTGCCAGCAGCCAAGATGAGTGGCCAGTTTACACCTTC. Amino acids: CASSQDEWPVYTF.

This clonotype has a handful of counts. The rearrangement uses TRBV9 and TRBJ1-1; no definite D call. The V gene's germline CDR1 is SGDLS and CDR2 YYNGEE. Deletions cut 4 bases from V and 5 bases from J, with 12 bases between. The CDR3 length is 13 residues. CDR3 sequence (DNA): TGTGCCAGCAGCCACCCGGGCGGGACTGAAGCTTTCTTT. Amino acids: CASSHPGGTEAFF.

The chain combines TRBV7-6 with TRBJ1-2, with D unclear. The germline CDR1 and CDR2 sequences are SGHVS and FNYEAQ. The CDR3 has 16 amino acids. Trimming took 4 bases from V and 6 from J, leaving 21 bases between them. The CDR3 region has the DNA TGTGCCAGCAGCTCGTGGAAACCGACCCCCTCGGATGGCTACACCTTC. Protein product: CASSSWKPTPSDGYTF.

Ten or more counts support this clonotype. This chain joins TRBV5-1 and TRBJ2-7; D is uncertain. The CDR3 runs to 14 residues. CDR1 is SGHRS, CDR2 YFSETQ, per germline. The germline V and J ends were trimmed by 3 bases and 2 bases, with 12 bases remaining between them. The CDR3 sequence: CASSYDSEAYEQYF. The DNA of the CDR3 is TGCGCCAGCAGCTATGACTCCGAAGCCTACGAGCAGTACTTC.

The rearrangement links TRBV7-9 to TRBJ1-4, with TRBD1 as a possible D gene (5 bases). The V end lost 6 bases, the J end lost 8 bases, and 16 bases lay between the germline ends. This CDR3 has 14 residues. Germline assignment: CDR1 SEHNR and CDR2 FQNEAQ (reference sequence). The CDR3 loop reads CASSQRQGEEKLFF. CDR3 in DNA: TGTGCCAGCAGTCAAAGGCAGGGTGAAGAAAAACTGTTTTTT. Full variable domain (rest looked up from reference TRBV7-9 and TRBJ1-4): DTGVSQNPRHKITKRGQNVTFRCDPISEHNRLYWYRQTLGQGPEFLTYFQNEAQLEKSRLLSDRFSAERPKGSFSTLEIQRTEQGDSAMYLCASSQRQGEEKLFFGSGTQLSVL.

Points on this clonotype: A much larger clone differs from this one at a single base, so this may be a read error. The CDR3 DNA follows: TGCGCCAACAGCAGCCAGGGCAACGGGGCGGGAGAGCAGTACTTC. Translated: CANSSQGNGAGEQYF. The rearrangement joins TRBV5-1 to TRBJ2-7; possible D gene TRBD2, 6 bases. The CDR3 length is 15 residues. CDR1 SGHRS and CDR2 YFSETQ come from the germline V gene.

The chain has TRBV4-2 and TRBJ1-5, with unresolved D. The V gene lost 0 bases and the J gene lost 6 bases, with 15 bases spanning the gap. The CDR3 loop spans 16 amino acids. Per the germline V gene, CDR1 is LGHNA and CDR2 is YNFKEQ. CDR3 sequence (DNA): TGTGCCAGCAGCCAAGATTTTGATCAATGGGGTCAGCCCCAGCATTTT. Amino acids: CASSQDFDQWGQPQHF.

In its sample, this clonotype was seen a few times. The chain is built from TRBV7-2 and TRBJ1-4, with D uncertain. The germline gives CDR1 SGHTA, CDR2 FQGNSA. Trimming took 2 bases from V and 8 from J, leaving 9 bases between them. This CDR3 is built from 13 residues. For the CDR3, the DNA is TGTGCCAGCAGCTTACGCAGCCAGGAAAAACTGTTTTTT. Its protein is CASSLRSQEKLFF.

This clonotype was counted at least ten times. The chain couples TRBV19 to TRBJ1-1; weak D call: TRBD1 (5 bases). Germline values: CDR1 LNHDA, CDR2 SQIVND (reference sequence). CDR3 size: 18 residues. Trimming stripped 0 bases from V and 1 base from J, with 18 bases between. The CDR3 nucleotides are TGTGCCAGTAGTATAGACGGGGGTCGACTGTCAACGAACACTGAAGCTTTCTTT. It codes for CASSIDGGRLSTNTEAFF.

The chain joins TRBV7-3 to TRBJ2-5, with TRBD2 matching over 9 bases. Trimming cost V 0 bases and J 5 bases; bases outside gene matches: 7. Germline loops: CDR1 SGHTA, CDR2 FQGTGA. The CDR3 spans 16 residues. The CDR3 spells CASSLTGIAGEETQYF. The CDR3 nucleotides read TGTGCCAGCAGCTTAACGGGGATAGCGGGAGAGGAGACCCAGTACTTC.

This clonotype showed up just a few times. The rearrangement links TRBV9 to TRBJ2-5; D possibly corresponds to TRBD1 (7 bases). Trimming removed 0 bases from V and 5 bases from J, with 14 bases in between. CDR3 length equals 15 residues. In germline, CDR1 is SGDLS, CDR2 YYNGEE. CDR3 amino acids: CASSVGGGAGETQYF. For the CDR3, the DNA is TGTGCCAGCAGCGTAGGAGGGGGCGCGGGGGAGACCCAGTACTTC.

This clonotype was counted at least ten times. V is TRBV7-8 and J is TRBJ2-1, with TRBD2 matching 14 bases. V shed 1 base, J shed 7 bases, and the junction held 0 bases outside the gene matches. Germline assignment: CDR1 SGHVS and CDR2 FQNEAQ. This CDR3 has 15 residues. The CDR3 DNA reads TGTGCCAGCAGCTTAGGGACTAGCGGGAGGAATGAGCAGTTCTTC. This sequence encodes CASSLGTSGRNEQFF.

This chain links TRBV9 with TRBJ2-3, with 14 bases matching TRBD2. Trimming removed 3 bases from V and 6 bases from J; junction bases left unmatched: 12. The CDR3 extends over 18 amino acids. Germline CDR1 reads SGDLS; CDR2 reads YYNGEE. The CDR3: CASSETRGLAGVADTQYF. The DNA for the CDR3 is TGTGCCAGCAGCGAGACCAGGGGACTAGCGGGAGTTGCGGATACGCAGTATTTT.

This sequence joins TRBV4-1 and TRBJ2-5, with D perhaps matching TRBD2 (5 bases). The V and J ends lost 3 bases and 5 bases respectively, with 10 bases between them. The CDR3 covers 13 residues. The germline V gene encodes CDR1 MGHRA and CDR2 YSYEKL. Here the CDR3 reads CASSHVGAETQYF. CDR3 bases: TGCGCCAGCAGCCATGTGGGAGCGGAGACCCAGTACTTC.

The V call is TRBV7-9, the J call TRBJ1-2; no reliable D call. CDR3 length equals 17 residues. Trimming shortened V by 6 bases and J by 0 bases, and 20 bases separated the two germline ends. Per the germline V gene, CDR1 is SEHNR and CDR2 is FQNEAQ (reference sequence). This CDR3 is CASRPPPSGSANYGYTF. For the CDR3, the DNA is TGTGCCAGCAGACCCCCCCCCAGTGGATCGGCTAACTATGGCTACACCTTC.